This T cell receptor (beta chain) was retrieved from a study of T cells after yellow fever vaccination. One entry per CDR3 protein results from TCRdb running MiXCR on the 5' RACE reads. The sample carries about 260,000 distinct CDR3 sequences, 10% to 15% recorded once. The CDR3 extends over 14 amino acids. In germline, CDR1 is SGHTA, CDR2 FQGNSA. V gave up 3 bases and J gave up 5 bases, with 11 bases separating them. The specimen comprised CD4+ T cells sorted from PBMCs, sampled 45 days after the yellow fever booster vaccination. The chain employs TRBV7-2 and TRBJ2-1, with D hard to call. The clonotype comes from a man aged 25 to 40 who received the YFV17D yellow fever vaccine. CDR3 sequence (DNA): TGTGCCAGCAGCTTGATCAGGCCCCACAATGAGCAGTTCTTC. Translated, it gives CASSLIRPHNEQFF. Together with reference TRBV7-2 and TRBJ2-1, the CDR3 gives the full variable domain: GAGVSQSPSNKVTEKGKDVELRCDPISGHTALYWYRQSLGQGLEFLIYFQGNSAPDKSGLPSDRFSAERTGGSVSTLTIQRTQQEDSAVYLCASSLIRPHNEQFFGPGTRLTVL.